Following are 18 T cell receptor beta chains from one sample sequenced in a study of CD8+ T cells in alopecia areata. RNA extraction was followed by reverse transcription into cDNA, which acted as the sequencing template. Libraries were prepared by immunoSEQ multiplex PCR; TCRdb keeps only in-frame clonotypes and omits some of them. The data contain 200,000 or so clones, about three fifths of them singletons. The source was CD4+ T cells sorted from blood, collected at week 0. These receptors came from a human donor with alopecia areata.

The rearrangement uses TRBV23-1 and TRBJ1-4; 9 nucleotides match TRBD1. Being an ORF, TRBV23-1 has a function that is uncertain. The CDR3 sequence is 17 residues long. V lost 5 bases to trimming and J lost 1 base; unmatched junction nucleotides: 8. The CDR3 is CASSRRQGVRTNEKLFF. CDR3 sequence (DNA): TGCGCCAGCAGTAGGAGACAGGGGGTCCGAACTAATGAAAAACTGTTTTTT.

The J gene is TRBJ2-7, the V gene TRBV6-5; D not certain. Germline V gene sequence: CDR1 MNHEY, CDR2 SVGAGI. The CDR3 spans 15 residues. Deletions cut 7 bases from V and 6 bases from J, with 22 bases between. CDR3 sequence reads: CASIRLGFGVFEQYF. CDR3 DNA sequence: TGTGCCAGCATCCGCCTGGGGTTTGGTGTCTTCGAGCAGTACTTC.

V gene TRBV4-2 combines with J gene TRBJ2-5; 11 nucleotides line up with TRBD2. V lost 4 bases to trimming and J lost 5 bases; unmatched junction nucleotides: 12. In germline, CDR1 is LGHNA, CDR2 YNFKEQ. The CDR3 length is 17 residues. CDR3: CASSRSGLAVSGETQYF. CDR3 nucleotide sequence: TGTGCCAGCAGCCGATCGGGACTAGCGGTATCGGGGGAGACCCAGTACTTC.

The chain carries TRBV4-1 and TRBJ2-3, with TRBD2 matching 7 bases. This CDR3 is 16 amino acids long. Germline V gene data show CDR1 as MGHRA and CDR2 as YSYEKL. The V gene end was trimmed by 3 bases and the J gene end by 0 bases; junction bases not matched to a gene: 6. The CDR3 sequence is CASSHVQRGSTDTQYF. The CDR3 nucleotides read TGCGCCAGCAGCCACGTCCAGCGGGGTAGCACAGATACGCAGTATTTT.

The gene calls are TRBV6-6 and TRBJ2-7; the D call may be TRBD1 or TRBD2 (5 bases each). Germline V CDR1 and CDR2: MNHNY, SVGAGI (reference sequence). This CDR3 is 16 amino acids long. The V end lost 5 bases, the J end lost 2 bases, and 19 bases lay between the germline ends. CDR3 region: CASSPRGQGGTYEQYF. CDR3 DNA sequence: TGTGCCAGCAGTCCCAGAGGGCAGGGCGGTACCTACGAGCAGTACTTC.

J is TRBJ2-6 and V is TRBV27; tentatively, D is TRBD2 (5 bases). Germline CDR1 and CDR2: MNHEY and SMNVEV (reference sequence). The CDR3 contains 14 residues. Deletions cut 6 bases from V and 1 base from J, with 7 bases between. The CDR3 sequence is CASSRGSGANVLTF. CDR3 bases: TGTGCCAGCAGCCGGGGATCTGGGGCCAACGTCCTGACTTTC.

This clone was seen only once. The chain employs TRBV30 and TRBJ2-1; TRBD1 might be the D (6 bases). The CDR3 is made up of 16 amino acids. Germline V gene lookup returns CDR1 GTSNPN and CDR2 SVGIG (reference sequence). Deletions cut 4 bases from V and 6 bases from J, with 22 bases between. CDR3 loop: CAWTPLSSQGRNEQFF. Here the CDR3 DNA reads TGTGCCTGGACCCCCCTCAGCTCACAGGGACGCAATGAGCAGTTCTTC. Together with reference TRBV30 and TRBJ2-1, the CDR3 gives the full variable domain: SQTIHQWPATLVQPVGSPLSLECTVEGTSNPNLYWYRQAAGRGLQLLFYSVGIGQISSEVPQNLSASRPQDRQFILSSKKLLLSDSGFYLCAWTPLSSQGRNEQFFGPGTRLTVL.

The chain employs TRBV6-5 and TRBJ2-3; 7 positions agree with TRBD2. The CDR3 totals 15 residues. Germline V gene lookup returns CDR1 MNHEY and CDR2 SVGAGI. V gave up 6 bases and J gave up 4 bases; unmatched junction bases: 10. DNA of the CDR3: TGTGCCAGCAGAAGGGATGGGAGGGCCCCAGATACGCAGTATTTT. It codes for CASRRDGRAPDTQYF.

V usage is TRBV7-9 and J usage is TRBJ2-7; 9 nucleotides line up with TRBD1. The germline V gene has CDR1 SEHNR and CDR2 FQNEAQ (reference sequence). CDR3 length equals 14 residues. The V and J ends lost 4 bases and 6 bases, in that order; junction bases with no gene match: 7. The CDR3 loop reads CASSSGQGHGEQYF. CDR3 DNA: TGTGCCAGCAGCTCGGGACAGGGTCACGGCGAGCAGTACTTC.

This clone was detected a few times. This chain links TRBV7-6 with TRBJ2-5; 9 nucleotides align to TRBD2. V shed 2 bases and J 3 bases; nucleotides not matched to a gene: 4. CDR3 length: 15 residues. CDR1 is SGHVS and CDR2 is FNYEAQ in the germline V gene. Here the CDR3 reads CASSLTGTSKETQYF. The CDR3 DNA reads as TGTGCCAGCAGCTTAACCGGGACTAGCAAAGAGACCCAGTACTTC. Full variable domain (remainder filled in from reference TRBV7-6 and TRBJ2-5): GAGVSQSPRYKVTKRGQDVALRCDPISGHVSLYWYRQALGQGPEFLTYFNYEAQQDKSGLPNDRFSAERPEGSISTLTIQRTEQRDSAMYRCASSLTGTSKETQYFGPGTRLLVL.

The rearrangement uses TRBV7-2 and TRBJ2-1; D is uncertain. The CDR3 is made up of 15 amino acids. Trimming shortened V by 0 bases and J by 1 base, and 7 bases separated the two germline ends. The germline V gene encodes CDR1 SGHTA and CDR2 FQGNSA. The CDR3 DNA reads TGTGCCAGCAGCTTAGCTATAGGGTCCTACAATGAGCAGTTCTTC. Protein product: CASSLAIGSYNEQFF. Variable domain in full (rest from reference TRBV7-2 and TRBJ2-1): GAGVSQSPSNKVTEKGKDVELRCDPISGHTALYWYRQSLGQGLEFLIYFQGNSAPDKSGLPSDRFSAERTGGSVSTLTIQRTQQEDSAVYLCASSLAIGSYNEQFFGPGTRLTVL.

The V gene is TRBV12-5, the J gene TRBJ1-2; 9 nucleotides line up with TRBD1. The CDR3 runs to 18 residues. The germline V gene has CDR1 LGHNT and CDR2 FRNRAP. V gave up 2 bases and J gave up 5 bases; unmatched junction bases: 15. CDR3 amino acids: CASGLRWTGVSGTYGYTF. CDR3 sequence (DNA): TGTGCTAGTGGTTTGCGTTGGACAGGGGTATCAGGCACTTATGGCTACACCTTC.

The chain employs TRBV30 and TRBJ2-3; D is possibly TRBD1 or TRBD2 (6 bases each). This CDR3 region has 15 residues. V was shortened by 5 bases and J by 0 bases, with 15 bases between the two germline ends. Germline V gene data show CDR1 as GTSNPN and CDR2 as SVGIG (reference sequence). CDR3 sequence: CAWVEGGTSTDTQYF. The CDR3 DNA is TGTGCCTGGGTAGAAGGGGGGACTAGCACAGATACGCAGTATTTT.

In DNA, the CDR3 is TGTGCCAGCAGTGAACACCTCACAGATACGCAGTATTTT. The encoded protein is CASSEHLTDTQYF. The J gene is TRBJ2-3, the V gene TRBV25-1; D call uncertain. This CDR3 spans 13 amino acids. From germline, CDR1 is MGHDK and CDR2 SYGVNS. Trimming pared 2 bases from V and 2 bases from J, leaving 5 bases between.

The chain has TRBV6-5 and TRBJ2-1; D not certain. The germline CDR1 and CDR2 sequences are MNHEY and SVGAGI. V lost 0 bases and J lost 0, with 6 bases in between. The CDR3 runs 15 residues. The chain's CDR3 is CASSYSRYSYNEQFF. CDR3 bases: TGTGCCAGCAGTTACTCTCGTTACTCCTACAATGAGCAGTTCTTC.

This clone was detected a few times. The CDR3 region has the DNA TGTGCCAGCAGCGTAGAAGGGGCTGGGGCCAACGTCCTGACTTTC. This sequence encodes CASSVEGAGANVLTF. The genes are TRBV9 and TRBJ2-6, with a possible D match to TRBD1 (5 bases). V lost 0 bases to trimming and J lost 2 bases, with 6 bases between them. Germline assignment: CDR1 SGDLS and CDR2 YYNGEE. The CDR3 consists of 15 residues.

The V and J genes are TRBV4-1 and TRBJ2-5; D assignment may be TRBD1 or TRBD2 (5 bases each). V was shortened by 0 bases and J by 1 base, with 18 bases between the two germline ends. This CDR3 is 18 amino acids long. Germline-derived CDR1 and CDR2 are MGHRA and YSYEKL. CDR3 sequence: CASSQEGAGKSVQETQYF. The CDR3 bases are TGCGCCAGCAGCCAAGAAGGGGCGGGCAAATCAGTCCAAGAGACCCAGTACTTC.

V and J are TRBV11-2 and TRBJ2-7, with D perhaps matching TRBD1 (5 bases). This CDR3 region has 15 residues. CDR1 SGHAT and CDR2 FQNNGV come from the germline V gene. V shed 6 bases and J shed 6 bases, with 21 bases lying between them. This CDR3 reads CASSPSLREVTEQYF. The DNA for the CDR3 is TGTGCCAGCAGTCCCAGCCTCAGGGAAGTAACCGAGCAGTACTTC. Full variable domain (missing parts from reference TRBV11-2 and TRBJ2-7): EAGVAQSPRYKIIEKRQSVAFWCNPISGHATLYWYQQILGQGPKLLIQFQNNGVVDDSQLPKDRFSAERLKGVDSTLKIQPAKLEDSAVYLCASSPSLREVTEQYFGPGTRLTVT.